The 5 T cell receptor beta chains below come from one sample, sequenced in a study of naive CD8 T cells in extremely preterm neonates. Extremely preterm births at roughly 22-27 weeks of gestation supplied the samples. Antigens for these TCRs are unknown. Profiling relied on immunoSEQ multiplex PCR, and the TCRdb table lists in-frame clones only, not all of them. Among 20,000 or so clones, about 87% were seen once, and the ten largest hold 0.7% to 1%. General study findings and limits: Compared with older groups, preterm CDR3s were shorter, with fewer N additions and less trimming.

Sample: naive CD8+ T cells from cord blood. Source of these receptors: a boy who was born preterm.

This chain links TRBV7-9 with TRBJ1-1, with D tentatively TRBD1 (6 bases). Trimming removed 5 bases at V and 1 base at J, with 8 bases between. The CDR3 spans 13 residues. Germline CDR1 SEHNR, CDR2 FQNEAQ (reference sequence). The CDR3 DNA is TGTGCCAGCAGCATGACAGGGAACACTGAAGCTTTCTTT. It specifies CASSMTGNTEAFF.

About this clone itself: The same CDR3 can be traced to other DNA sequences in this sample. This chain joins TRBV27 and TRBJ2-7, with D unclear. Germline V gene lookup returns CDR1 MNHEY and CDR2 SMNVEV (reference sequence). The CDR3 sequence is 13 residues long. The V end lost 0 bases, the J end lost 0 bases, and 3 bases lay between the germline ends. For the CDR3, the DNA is TGTGCCAGCAGTTTATCGGGCTCCTACGAGCAGTACTTC. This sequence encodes CASSLSGSYEQYF.

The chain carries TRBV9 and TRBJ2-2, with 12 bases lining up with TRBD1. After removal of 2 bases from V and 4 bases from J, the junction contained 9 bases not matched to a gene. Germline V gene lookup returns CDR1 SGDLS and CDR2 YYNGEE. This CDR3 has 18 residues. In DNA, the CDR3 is TGTGCCAGCAGCGTCAGACCGGGACAGGGGGCGGTCACCGGGGAGCTGTTTTTT. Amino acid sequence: CASSVRPGQGAVTGELFF.

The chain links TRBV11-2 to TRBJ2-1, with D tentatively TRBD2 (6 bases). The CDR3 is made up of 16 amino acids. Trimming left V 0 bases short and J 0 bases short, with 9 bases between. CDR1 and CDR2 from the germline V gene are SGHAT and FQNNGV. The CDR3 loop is CASSLDLTSSYNEQFF. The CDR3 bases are TGTGCCAGCAGCTTAGATCTGACTAGCTCCTACAATGAGCAGTTCTTC.

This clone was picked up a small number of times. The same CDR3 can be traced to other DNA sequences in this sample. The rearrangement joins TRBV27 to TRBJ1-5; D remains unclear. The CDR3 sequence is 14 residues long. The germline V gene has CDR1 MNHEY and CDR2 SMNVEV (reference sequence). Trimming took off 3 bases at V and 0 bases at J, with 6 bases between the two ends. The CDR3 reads CASSLGYSNQPQHF. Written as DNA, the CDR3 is TGTGCCAGCAGTTTGGGATATAGCAATCAGCCCCAGCATTTT.